These T cell receptor beta chains were read from a single sample in a study of regulatory T cells in long-lasting Graves disease. TCRdb passed the multiplex PCR reads through MiXCR, listing each CDR3 protein once. The data contain about 400,000 distinct CDR3 sequences, approximately 16% of them singletons. In addition, the sample was reused for a study of T cells in Graves' hyperthyroidism and ophthalmopathy.

Here the sequenced sample was peripheral blood mononuclear cells (PBMCs), taken at new diagnosis, from a patient treated with antithyroid drugs. These receptors all come from a woman aged 40 to 50 with Graves disease. CDR3s include the opening cysteine and the closing phenylalanine or tryptophan. A D gene is named only where the DNA matches it firmly. Rows give clone size only sometimes, using once, few, many, or a class for an expanded clone.

V: TRBV3-1
D: NA
J: TRBJ1-6
size: NA
CDR3: CASSQDSPSPLHF
DNA: TGTGCCAGCAGCCAAGATAGCCCTTCACCCCTCCACTTT

V: TRBV12-3/TRBV12-4
D: NA
J: TRBJ2-1
size: NA
CDR3: CASTVGNEQFF
DNA: TGTGCCAGCACCGTTGGCAATGAGCAGTTCTTC

V: TRBV19
D: TRBD1
J: TRBJ2-2
size: many
CDR3: CASSTLPGQLRGGELFF
DNA: TGTGCCAGTAGTACCCTCCCGGGACAGCTACGGGGCGGGGAGCTGTTTTTT

V: TRBV14
D: NA
J: TRBJ1-2
size: few
CDR3: CASSQVAFSQNYGYTF
DNA: TGTGCCAGCAGCCAAGTTGCGTTTTCACAGAACTATGGCTACACCTTC

V: TRBV2
D: TRBD2
J: TRBJ2-1
size: many
CDR3: CASRAFLAGAMNEQFF
DNA: TGTGCCAGCAGGGCCTTCCTAGCGGGGGCAATGAATGAGCAGTTCTTC

V: TRBV24-1
D: TRBD2
J: TRBJ2-2
size: many
CDR3: CATSSVRGLAGLDGANTGELFF
DNA: TGTGCCACCAGTTCCGTTAGGGGACTAGCCGGATTAGACGGGGCGAACACCGGGGAGCTGTTTTTT

V: TRBV2
D: NA
J: TRBJ2-1
size: many
CDR3: CASADSYNEQFF
DNA: TGTGCCAGCGCGGACAGTTACAATGAGCAGTTCTTC

V: TRBV11-2
D: TRBD1
J: TRBJ2-1
size: many
CDR3: CASSNRDREAGTYNEQFF
DNA: TGTGCCAGCAGCAACCGGGACAGGGAAGCGGGGACCTACAATGAGCAGTTCTTC

V: TRBV12-3/TRBV12-4
D: TRBD2
J: TRBJ2-1
size: many
CDR3: CASSLMTSGISNEQFF
DNA: TGTGCCAGCAGTTTGATGACTAGCGGGATTTCAAATGAGCAGTTCTTC

V: TRBV5-6
D: TRBD1
J: TRBJ1-2
size: many
CDR3: CASREQGYGYTF
DNA: TGTGCCAGCAGAGAACAGGGGTATGGCTACACCTTC

V: TRBV9
D: TRBD2
J: TRBJ2-1
size: many
CDR3: CASSVGPGGSSYNEQFF
DNA: TGTGCCAGCAGCGTTGGTCCGGGCGGGAGCTCCTACAATGAGCAGTTCTTC

V: TRBV19
D: NA
J: TRBJ2-1
size: once
CDR3: CASSEDSYNEQFF
DNA: TGTGCCAGTAGTGAAGACTCCTACAATGAGCAGTTCTTC

V: TRBV28
D: NA
J: TRBJ1-2
size: NA
CDR3: CASSLSPGAGDYGYTF
DNA: TGTGCCAGCAGTTTATCGCCCGGGGCCGGTGACTATGGCTACACCTTC

V: TRBV28
D: TRBD2
J: TRBJ2-1
size: many
CDR3: CASSPQLAGVYNEQFF
DNA: TGTGCCAGCAGTCCCCAACTAGCGGGAGTCTACAATGAGCAGTTCTTC

V: TRBV3-1
D: NA
J: TRBJ2-7
size: few
CDR3: CASSQGMVYEQYF
DNA: TGTGCCAGCAGCCAAGGGATGGTCTACGAGCAGTACTTC

V: TRBV29-1
D: NA
J: TRBJ2-2
size: many
CDR3: CSARVTTGELFF
DNA: TGCAGCGCTCGGGTGACTACCGGGGAGCTGTTTTTT

V: TRBV6-2/TRBV6-3
D: NA
J: TRBJ1-4
size: NA
CDR3: CASSSTNEKLFF
DNA: TGTGCCAGCTCCTCAACTAATGAAAAACTGTTTTTT